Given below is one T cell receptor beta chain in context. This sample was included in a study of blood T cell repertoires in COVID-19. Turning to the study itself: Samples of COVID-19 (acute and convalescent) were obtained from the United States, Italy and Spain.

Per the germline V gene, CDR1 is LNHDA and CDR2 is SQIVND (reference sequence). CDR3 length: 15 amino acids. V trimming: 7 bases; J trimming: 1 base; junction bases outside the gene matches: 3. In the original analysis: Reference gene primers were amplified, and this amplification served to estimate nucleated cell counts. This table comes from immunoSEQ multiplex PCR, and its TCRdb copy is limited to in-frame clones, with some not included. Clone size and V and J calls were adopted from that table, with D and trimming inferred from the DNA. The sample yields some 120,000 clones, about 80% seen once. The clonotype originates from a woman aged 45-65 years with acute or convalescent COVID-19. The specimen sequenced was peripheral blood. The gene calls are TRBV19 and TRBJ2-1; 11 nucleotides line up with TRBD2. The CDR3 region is CASTIAGGSYNEQFF. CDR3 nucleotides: TGTGCCAGTACCATAGCGGGGGGGTCCTACAATGAGCAGTTCTTC.